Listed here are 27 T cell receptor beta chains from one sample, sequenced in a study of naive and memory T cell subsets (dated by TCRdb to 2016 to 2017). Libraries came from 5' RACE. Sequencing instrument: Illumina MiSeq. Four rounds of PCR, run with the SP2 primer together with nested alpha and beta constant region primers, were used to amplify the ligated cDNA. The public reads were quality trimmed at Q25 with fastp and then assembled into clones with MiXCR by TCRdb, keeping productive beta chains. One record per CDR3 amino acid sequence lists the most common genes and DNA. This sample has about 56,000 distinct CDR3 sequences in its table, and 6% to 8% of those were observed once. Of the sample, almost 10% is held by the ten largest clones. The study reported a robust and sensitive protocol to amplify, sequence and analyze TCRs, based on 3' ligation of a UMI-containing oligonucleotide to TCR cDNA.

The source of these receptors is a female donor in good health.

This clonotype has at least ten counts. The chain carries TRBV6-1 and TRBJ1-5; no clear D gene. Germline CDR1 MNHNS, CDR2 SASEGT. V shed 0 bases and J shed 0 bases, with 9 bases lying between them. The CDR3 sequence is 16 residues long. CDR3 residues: CASSEAKQNSNQPQHF. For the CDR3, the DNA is TGTGCCAGCAGTGAAGCGAAACAGAATAGCAATCAGCCCCAGCATTTT.

CDR3 nucleotide sequence: TGCGCCAGCCCGGGACAGGGTCGTCGAGAGACCTCCTACAATGAGCAGTTCTTC. This sequence encodes CASPGQGRRETSYNEQFF. The chain links TRBV10-1 to TRBJ2-1; 9 bases map to TRBD1. V was pared by 8 bases and J by 0 bases, with 14 bases of the junction left unmatched. This CDR3 is 18 amino acids long. CDR1 WNHNN and CDR2 SYGVQD come from the germline V gene (reference sequence).

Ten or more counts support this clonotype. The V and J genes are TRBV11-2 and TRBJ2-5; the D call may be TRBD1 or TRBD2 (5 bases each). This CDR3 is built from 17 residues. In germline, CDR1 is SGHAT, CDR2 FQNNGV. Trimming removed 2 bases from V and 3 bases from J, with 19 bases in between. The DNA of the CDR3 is TGTGCCAGCAGCTTACGCAAGGCCCGGCTGGGGGAAGAGACCCAGTACTTC. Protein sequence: CASSLRKARLGEETQYF.

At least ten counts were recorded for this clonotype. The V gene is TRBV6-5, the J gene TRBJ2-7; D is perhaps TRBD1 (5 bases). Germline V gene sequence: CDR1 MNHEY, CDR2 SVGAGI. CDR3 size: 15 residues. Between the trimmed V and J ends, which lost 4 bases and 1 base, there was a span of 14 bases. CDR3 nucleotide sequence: TGTGCCAGCAGTTCTTTCCGGACACCGTCCTACGAGCAGTACTTC. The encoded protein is CASSSFRTPSYEQYF.

The CDR3 sequence: CASSRTPGGSTDTQYF. The CDR3 nucleotides are TGTGCCAGCTCACGAACCCCCGGGGGTAGCACAGATACGCAGTATTTT. The V call is TRBV18, the J call TRBJ2-3; D might be TRBD2 (6 bases). Between the trimmed V and J ends, which lost 4 bases and 0 bases, there was a span of 14 bases. Germline V gene sequence: CDR1 KGHSH, CDR2 LQKENI. The CDR3 sequence is 16 residues long.

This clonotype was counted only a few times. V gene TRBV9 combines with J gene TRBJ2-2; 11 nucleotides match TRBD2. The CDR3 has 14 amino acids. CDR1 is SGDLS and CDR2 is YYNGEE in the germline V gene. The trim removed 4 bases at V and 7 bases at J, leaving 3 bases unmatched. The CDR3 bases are TGTGCCAGCAGCAAGACTAGCGGGGTCGGGGAGCTGTTTTTT. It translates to CASSKTSGVGELFF.

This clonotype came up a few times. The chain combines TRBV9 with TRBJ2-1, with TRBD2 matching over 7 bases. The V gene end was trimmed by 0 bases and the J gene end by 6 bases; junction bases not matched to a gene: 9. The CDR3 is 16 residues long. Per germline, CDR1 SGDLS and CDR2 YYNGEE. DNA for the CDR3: TGTGCCAGCAGCGTAGCCCCAGCGGGGTTGGGCAATGAGCAGTTCTTC. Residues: CASSVAPAGLGNEQFF.

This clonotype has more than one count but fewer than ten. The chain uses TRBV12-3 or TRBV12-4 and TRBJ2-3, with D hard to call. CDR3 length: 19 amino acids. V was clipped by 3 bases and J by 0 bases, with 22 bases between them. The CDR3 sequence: CASSFGPFNLYSSTDTQYF. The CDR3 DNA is TGTGCCAGCAGTTTCGGTCCGTTTAACCTTTATTCTAGCACAGATACGCAGTATTTT.

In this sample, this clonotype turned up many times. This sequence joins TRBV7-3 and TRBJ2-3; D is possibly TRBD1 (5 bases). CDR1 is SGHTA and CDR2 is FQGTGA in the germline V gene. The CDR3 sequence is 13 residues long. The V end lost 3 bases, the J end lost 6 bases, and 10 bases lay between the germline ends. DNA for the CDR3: TGTGCCAGCAGCTTCGGACAAAGGGATACGCAGTATTTT. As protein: CASSFGQRDTQYF.

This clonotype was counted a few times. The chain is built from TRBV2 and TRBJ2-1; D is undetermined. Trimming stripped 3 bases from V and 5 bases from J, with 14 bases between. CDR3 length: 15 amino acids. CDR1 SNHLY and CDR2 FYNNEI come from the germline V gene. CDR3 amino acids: CASSDVGSLNNEQFF. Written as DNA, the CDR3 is TGTGCCAGCAGTGACGTGGGTTCCCTTAACAATGAGCAGTTCTTC.

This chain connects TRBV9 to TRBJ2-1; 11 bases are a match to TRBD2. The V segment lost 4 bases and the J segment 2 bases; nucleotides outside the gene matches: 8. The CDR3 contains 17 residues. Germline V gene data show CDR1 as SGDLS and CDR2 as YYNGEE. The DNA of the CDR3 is TGTGCCAGCAGCCCATCTAGCGGGGGGTCTACCTACAATGAGCAGTTCTTC. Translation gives CASSPSSGGSTYNEQFF.

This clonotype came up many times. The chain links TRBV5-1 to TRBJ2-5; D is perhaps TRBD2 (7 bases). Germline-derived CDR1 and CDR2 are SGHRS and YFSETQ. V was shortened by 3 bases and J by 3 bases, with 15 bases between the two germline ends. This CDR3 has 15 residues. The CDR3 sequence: CASSSNTGREETQYF. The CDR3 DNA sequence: TGCGCCAGCAGCTCCAACACAGGGAGGGAAGAGACCCAGTACTTC.

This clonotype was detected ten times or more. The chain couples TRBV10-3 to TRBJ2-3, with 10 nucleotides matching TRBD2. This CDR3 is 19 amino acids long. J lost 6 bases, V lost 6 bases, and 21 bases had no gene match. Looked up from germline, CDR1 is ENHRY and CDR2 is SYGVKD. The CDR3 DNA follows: TGTGCCATCAGCGACACTCCCGGACTAGCGGCCACCCAGGGGGATACGCAGTATTTT. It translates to CAISDTPGLAATQGDTQYF.

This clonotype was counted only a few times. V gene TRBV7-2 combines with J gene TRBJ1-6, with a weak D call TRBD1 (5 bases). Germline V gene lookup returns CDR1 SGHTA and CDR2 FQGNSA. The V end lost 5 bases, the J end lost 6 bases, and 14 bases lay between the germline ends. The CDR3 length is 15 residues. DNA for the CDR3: TGTGCCAGCAGCCCCAATGCGGGGCCTAATTCACCCCTCCACTTT. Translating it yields CASSPNAGPNSPLHF.

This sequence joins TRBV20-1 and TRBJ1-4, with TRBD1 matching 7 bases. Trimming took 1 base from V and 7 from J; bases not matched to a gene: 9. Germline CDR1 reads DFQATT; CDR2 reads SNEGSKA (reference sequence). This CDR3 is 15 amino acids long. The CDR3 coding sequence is TGCAGTGCTAGAGCACGACAGGGCTTATCTGAAAAACTGTTTTTT. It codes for CSARARQGLSEKLFF.

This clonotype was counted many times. CDR3 sequence reads: CASGPRTPSTIYF. CDR3 nucleotides: TGTGCCAGCGGACCTAGGACCCCTAGCACCATATATTTT. The J gene is TRBJ1-3, the V gene TRBV21-1; TRBD1, as called in the table, went unchecked against the DNA. TRBV21-1 is marked as a pseudogene. The CDR3 has 13 residues.

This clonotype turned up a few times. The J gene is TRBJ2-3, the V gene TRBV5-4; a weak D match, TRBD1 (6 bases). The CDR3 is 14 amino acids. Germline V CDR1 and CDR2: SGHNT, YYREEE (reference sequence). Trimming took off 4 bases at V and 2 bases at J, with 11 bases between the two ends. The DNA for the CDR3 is TGTGCCAGCAGCACATGGACAGACACAGATACGCAGTATTTT. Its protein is CASSTWTDTDTQYF.

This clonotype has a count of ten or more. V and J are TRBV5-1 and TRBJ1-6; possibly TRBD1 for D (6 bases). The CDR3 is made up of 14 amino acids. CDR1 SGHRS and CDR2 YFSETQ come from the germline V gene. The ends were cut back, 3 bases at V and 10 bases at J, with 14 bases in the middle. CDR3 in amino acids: CASSSGTSESPLHF. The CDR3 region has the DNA TGCGCCAGCAGCTCGGGGACATCGGAGTCACCCCTCCACTTT.

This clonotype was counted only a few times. DNA for the CDR3: TGTGCCAGCAGCTTAGGACAGTATGGCTACACCTTC. Its protein product is CASSLGQYGYTF. This rearrangement joins TRBV13 to TRBJ1-2; D unresolved. This CDR3 has 12 amino acids. Trimming left V 0 bases short and J 5 bases short, with 4 bases between. The germline V gene encodes CDR1 PRHDT and CDR2 FYEKMQ (reference sequence).

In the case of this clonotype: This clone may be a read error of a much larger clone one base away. The CDR3 DNA follows: TGTGCCAGCAGTGCTAACAGGGCTTGGCCCCTCCACTTT. Encoded protein: CASSANRAWPLHF. The V and J genes are TRBV9 and TRBJ1-6; maybe TRBD1 (6 bases). CDR1 is SGDLS and CDR2 is YYNGEE in the germline V gene. The CDR3 sequence is 13 residues long. The V and J ends lost 5 bases and 13 bases respectively, with 16 bases between them.

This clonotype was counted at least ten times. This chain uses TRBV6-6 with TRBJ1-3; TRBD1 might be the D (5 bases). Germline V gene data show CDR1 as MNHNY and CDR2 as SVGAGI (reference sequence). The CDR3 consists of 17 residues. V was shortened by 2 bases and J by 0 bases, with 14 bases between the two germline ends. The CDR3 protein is CASSYGGGVVSGNTIYF. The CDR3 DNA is TGTGCCAGCAGTTACGGGGGAGGGGTAGTCTCTGGAAACACCATATATTTT.

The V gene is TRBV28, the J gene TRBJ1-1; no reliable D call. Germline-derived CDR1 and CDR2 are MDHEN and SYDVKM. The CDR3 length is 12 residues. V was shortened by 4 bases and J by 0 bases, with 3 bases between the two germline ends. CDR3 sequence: CASSSVNTEAFF. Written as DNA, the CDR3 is TGTGCCAGCAGTTCAGTGAACACTGAAGCTTTCTTT.

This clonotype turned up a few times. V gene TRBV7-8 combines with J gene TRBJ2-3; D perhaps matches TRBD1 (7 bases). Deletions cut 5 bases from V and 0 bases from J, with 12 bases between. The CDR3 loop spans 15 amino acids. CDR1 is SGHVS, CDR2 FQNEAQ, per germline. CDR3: CASSPRGVSTDTQYF. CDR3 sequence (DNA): TGTGCCAGCAGCCCCAGGGGGGTAAGCACAGATACGCAGTATTTT. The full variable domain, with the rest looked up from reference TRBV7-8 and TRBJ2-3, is GAGVSQSPRYKVAKRGQDVALRCDPISGHVSLFWYQQALGQGPEFLTYFQNEAQLDKSGLPSDRFFAERPEGSVSTLKIQRTQQEDSAVYLCASSPRGVSTDTQYFGPGTRLTVL.

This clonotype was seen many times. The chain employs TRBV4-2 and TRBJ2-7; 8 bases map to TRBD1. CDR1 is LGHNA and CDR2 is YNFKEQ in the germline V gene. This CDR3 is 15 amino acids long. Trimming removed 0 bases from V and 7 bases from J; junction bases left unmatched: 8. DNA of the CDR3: TGTGCCAGCAGCCAAGATGGTCAGGGGGCACGTGAGCAGTACTTC. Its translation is CASSQDGQGAREQYF.

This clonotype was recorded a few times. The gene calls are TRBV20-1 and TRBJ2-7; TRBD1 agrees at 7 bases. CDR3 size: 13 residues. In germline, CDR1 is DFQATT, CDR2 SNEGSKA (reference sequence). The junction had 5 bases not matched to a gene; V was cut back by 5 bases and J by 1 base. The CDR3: CSAPGQASYEQYF. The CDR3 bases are TGCAGTGCTCCCGGACAGGCTTCCTACGAGCAGTACTTC.

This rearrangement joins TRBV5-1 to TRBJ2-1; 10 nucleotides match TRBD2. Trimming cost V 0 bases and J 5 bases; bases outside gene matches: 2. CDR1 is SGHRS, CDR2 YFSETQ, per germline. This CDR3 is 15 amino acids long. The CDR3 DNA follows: TGCGCCAGCAGCTTGGCTAGCGGGGGAAACAATGAGCAGTTCTTC. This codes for CASSLASGGNNEQFF. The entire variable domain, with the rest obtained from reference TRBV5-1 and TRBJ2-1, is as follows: KAGVTQTPRYLIKTRGQQVTLSCSPISGHRSVSWYQQTPGQGLQFLFEYFSETQRNKGNFPGRFSGRQFSNSRSEMNVSTLELGDSALYLCASSLASGGNNEQFFGPGTRLTVL.

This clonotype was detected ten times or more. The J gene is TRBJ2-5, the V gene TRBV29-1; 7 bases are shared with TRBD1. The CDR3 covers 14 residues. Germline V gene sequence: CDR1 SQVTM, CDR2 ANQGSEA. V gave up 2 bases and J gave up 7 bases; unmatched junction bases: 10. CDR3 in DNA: TGCAGCGTTGAAAGGGACAGCCATCGGGGGACCCAGTACTTC. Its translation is CSVERDSHRGTQYF.